The T cell receptor (beta chain) under discussion was sequenced for a study of CD8+ T cells in alopecia areata. Comments on this clone: The genes are named according to mouse. The CDR3 goes on 4 residues after the read ends, and that part is filled in from the germline J gene.

Cells pooled from cutaneous lymph nodes were sorted on CD4, CD8alpha, NKG2D, NKG2ACE and other markers. RNA was extracted and reverse transcribed into cDNA as the sequencing template. Assay used: immunoSEQ multiplex PCR; TCRdb lists only in-frame clones, some missing. The sample has approximately 300,000 clones, none seen only once. CDR3 size: 13 residues. Germline CDR1 is FNHDT and CDR2 is SITEND (reference sequence). This chain joins TRBV19 and TRBJ2-5, with D possibly TRBD1 on 5 matching bases. The specimen sequenced was CD4+ T cells sorted from a lymph node. This receptor was taken from a C3H/HeJ mouse with alopecia areata. The mouse strain carries the MHC haplotype H2-k. The sequenced CDR3 bases are TGTGCCAGCAGTATGCGAGGGGAAGAC. It codes for CASSMRGED. In full, the CDR3 is CASSMRGEDTQYF.